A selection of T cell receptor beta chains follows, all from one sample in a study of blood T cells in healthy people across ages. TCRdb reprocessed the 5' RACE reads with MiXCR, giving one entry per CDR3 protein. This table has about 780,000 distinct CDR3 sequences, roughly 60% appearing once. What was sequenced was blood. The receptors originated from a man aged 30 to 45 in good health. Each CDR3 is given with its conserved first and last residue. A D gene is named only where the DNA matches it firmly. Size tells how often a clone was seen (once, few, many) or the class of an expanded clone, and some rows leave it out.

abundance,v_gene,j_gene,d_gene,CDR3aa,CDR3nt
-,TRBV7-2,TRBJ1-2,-,CASSLGGDKGFGYTF,TGTGCCAGCAGCTTAGGGGGGGACAAAGGATTCGGCTACACCTTC
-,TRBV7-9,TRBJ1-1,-,CASSSQVEAFF,TGTGCCAGCAGCTCACAGGTGGAAGCTTTCTTT
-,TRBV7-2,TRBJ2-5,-,CASSLGSRIQETQYF,TGTGCCAGCAGCTTAGGTAGTCGGATCCAAGAGACCCAGTACTTC
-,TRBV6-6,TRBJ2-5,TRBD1,CASSYGDSQETQYF,TGTGCCAGCAGTTACGGGGACAGCCAAGAGACCCAGTACTTC
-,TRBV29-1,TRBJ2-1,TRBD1,CSASILDRANEQFF,TGCAGCGCCTCCATCTTAGACAGGGCAAATGAGCAGTTCTTC
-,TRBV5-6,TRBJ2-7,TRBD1,CASSRQGAVNEQYF,TGTGCCAGCAGCCGGCAGGGGGCAGTCAACGAGCAGTACTTC
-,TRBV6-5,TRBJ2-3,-,CASSEIIASTDTQYF,TGTGCCAGCAGTGAGATCATCGCTAGCACAGATACGCAGTATTTT
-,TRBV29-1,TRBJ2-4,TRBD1,CSVAGTGVQYF,TGCAGCGTTGCCGGGACAGGGGTTCAGTACTTC
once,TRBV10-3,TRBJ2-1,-,CAIRPSDLNEQFF,TGTGCCATCAGGCCTAGCGACCTCAATGAGCAGTTCTTC
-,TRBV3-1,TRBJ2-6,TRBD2,CASSQSLAGALSGANVLTF,TGTGCCAGCAGCCAATCCCTAGCGGGGGCCCTCTCTGGGGCCAACGTCCTGACTTTC
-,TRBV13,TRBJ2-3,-,CASSLNPLRGPDTQYF,TGTGCCAGCAGCTTAAATCCCCTGAGGGGTCCAGATACGCAGTATTTT
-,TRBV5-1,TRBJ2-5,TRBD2,CASSLATSGAETQYF,TGCGCCAGCAGCTTGGCCACTAGCGGGGCCGAGACCCAGTACTTC
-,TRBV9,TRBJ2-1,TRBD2,CASSFTRTSGRDEQFF,TGTGCCAGCAGCTTTACCAGGACTAGCGGGAGGGATGAGCAGTTCTTC